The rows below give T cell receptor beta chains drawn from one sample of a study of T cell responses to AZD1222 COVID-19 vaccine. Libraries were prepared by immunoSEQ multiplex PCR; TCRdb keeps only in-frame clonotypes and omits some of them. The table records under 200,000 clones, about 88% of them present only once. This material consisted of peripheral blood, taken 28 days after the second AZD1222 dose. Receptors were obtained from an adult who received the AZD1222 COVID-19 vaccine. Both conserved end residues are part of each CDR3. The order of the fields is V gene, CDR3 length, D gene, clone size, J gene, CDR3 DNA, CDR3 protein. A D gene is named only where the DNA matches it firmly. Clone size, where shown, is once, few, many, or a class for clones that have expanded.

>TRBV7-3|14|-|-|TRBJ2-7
TGTGCCAGCAGCTCCGGGACCGGAAGGGACGAGCAGTACTTC
CASSSGTGRDEQYF
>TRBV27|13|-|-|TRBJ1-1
TGTGCCAGCTCGGCCTGGAAGAACACTGAAGCTTTCTTT
CASSAWKNTEAFF
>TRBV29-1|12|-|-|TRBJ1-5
TGCAGCGTCGTTGAGAGCAATCAGCCCCAGCATTTT
CSVVESNQPQHF
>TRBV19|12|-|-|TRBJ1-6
TGTGCCAGTAGTCTCAGTAATTCACCCCTCCACTTT
CASSLSNSPLHF
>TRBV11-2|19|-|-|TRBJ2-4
TGTGCCAGCAGCTCCCTTGGGGCCCCTCGGTGGCTAGCCAAAAACATTCAGTACTTC
CASSSLGAPRWLAKNIQYF
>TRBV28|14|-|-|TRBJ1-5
TGTGCCGGAAAGGACGAGCGGGACAATCAGCCCCAGCATTTT
CAGKDERDNQPQHF
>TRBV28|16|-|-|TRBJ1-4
TGTGCCAGCGGGGAGGGCGGGACGGCAACTAATGAAAAACTGTTTTTT
CASGEGGTATNEKLFF
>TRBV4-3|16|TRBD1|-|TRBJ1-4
TGCGCCAGCAGCCAAGGTGCTGGGACAGGGAATGAAAAACTGTTTTTT
CASSQGAGTGNEKLFF
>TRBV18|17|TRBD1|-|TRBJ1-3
TGTGCCAGCTCACCACAACAGGGGGCTACCTCTGGAAACACCATATATTTT
CASSPQQGATSGNTIYF
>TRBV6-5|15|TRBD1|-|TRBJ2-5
TGTGCCAGCAGTTTATGGGGAGCAGGGGGAGAGACCCAGTACTTC
CASSLWGAGGETQYF
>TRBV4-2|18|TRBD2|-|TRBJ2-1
TGTGCCAGCAGCCACCCTATTTCCGGGACTAGCGCTCACAATGAGCAGTTCTTC
CASSHPISGTSAHNEQFF
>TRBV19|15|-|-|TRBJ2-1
TGTGCCAGTACCACGGGACGCCGAGTATACAATGAGCAGTTCTTC
CASTTGRRVYNEQFF
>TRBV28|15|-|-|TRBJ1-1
TGTGCCAGCACCACAACGAGCAGGGCGGCCACTGAAGCTTTCTTT
CASTTTSRAATEAFF
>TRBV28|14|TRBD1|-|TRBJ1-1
TGTGCCAGCAGTTCGGACAGGGGCCCCACTGAAGCTTTCTTT
CASSSDRGPTEAFF
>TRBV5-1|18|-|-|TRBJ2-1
TGCGCCAGCAGCTTGGGACAGTTTCTAGCGTCGACCTACAATGAGCAGTTCTTC
CASSLGQFLASTYNEQFF
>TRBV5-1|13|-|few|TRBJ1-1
TGCGCCAGCAGCTTGAGGATCGGGACAGAAGCTTTCTTT
CASSLRIGTEAFF
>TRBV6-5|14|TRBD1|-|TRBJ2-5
TGTGCCAGCATAGCAGGGGGCATCGGTGAGACCCAGTACTTC
CASIAGGIGETQYF
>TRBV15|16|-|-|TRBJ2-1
TGTGCCACCAGCAGAAACTTAGCGAGTGCCTACAATGAGCAGTTCTTC
CATSRNLASAYNEQFF
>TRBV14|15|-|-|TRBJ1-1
TGTGCCAGCAGCCGACTCGGCAGTCTGAACACTGAAGCTTTCTTT
CASSRLGSLNTEAFF
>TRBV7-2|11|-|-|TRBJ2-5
TGTGCCAGCAGCTCTGAGGAGACCCAGTACTTC
CASSSEETQYF
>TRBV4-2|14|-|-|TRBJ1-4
TGTGCCAGCAGCCAGGGGGGGGGTAATGAAAAACTGTTTTTT
CASSQGGGNEKLFF
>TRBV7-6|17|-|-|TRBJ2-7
TGTGCCAGCAGCCTCTGGGTGGGGCCGCCCCGTCCCGACGAGCAGTACTTC
CASSLWVGPPRPDEQYF
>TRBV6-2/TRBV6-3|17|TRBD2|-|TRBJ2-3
TGTGCCAGCAGTTACTCGAGACTAGCGGGCAGCACAGATACGCAGTATTTT
CASSYSRLAGSTDTQYF
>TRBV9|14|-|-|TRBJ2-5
TGTGCCAGCAGCGTGGCTAGCAATTTCGAGACCCAGTACTTC
CASSVASNFETQYF
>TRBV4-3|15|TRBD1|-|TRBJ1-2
TGCGCCAGCAGCCTGGACAGGGGTGGTGGCTATGGCTACACCTTC
CASSLDRGGGYGYTF
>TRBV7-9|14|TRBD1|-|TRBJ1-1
TGTGCCAGCAGCTCTCTACAGGGGGCCACTGAAGCTTTCTTT
CASSSLQGATEAFF
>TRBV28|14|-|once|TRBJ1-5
TGTGCCAGCAACGGAGCGGGGTTCGGTCAGCCCCAGCATTTT
CASNGAGFGQPQHF
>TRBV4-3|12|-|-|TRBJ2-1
TGCGCCAGCAGCCAAGATCGTAAGGAGCAGTTCTTC
CASSQDRKEQFF
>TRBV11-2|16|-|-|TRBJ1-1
TGTGCCAGCAGTTCGGGTAGGAGGGGAGGGAGGACTGAAGCTTTCTTT
CASSSGRRGGRTEAFF
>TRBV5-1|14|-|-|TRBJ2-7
TGCGCCAGTCGGAGCGGACCAAGCTCCTACGAGCAGTACTTC
CASRSGPSSYEQYF
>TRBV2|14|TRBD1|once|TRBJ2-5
TGTGCCAGCAGGAGTCATACAGGGGAGGAGACCCAGTACTTC
CASRSHTGEETQYF
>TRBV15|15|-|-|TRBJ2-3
TGTGCCACCTACCTTGGGGGCGGGAGCACAGATACGCAGTATTTT
CATYLGGGSTDTQYF
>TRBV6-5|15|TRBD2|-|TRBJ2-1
TGTGCCAGCAGCCGGGACTACTTATCCTACAATGAGCAGTTCTTC
CASSRDYLSYNEQFF
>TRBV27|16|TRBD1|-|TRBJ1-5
TGTGCCAGCAGTTTCTACGGACAGGGAGGGGATCAGCCCCAGCATTTT
CASSFYGQGGDQPQHF
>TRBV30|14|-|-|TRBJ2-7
TGTGCCTGGACTGAGACCTTCCGACAGCGCGAGCAGTACTTC
CAWTETFRQREQYF
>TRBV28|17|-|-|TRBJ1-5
TGTGCCACCCAGGATCTCTCAGCTCCGCTAAACAATCAGCCCCAGCATTTT
CATQDLSAPLNNQPQHF
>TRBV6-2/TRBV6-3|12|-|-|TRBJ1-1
TGTGCCAGCAGTTGGGGAGACACTGAAGCTTTCTTT
CASSWGDTEAFF
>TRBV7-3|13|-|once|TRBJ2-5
TGTGCCAGCAGCTCCTCGGGGGGCGGAGACCAGTACTTC
CASSSSGGGDQYF
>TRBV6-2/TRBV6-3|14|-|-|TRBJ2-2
TGTGCCAGCAATTACTTCGTTTACACCGGGGAGCTGTTTTTT
CASNYFVYTGELFF
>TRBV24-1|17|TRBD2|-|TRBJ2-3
TGTGCCACCAGTGATACGGCTGGGACTAGCGGGAGTGATACGCAGTATTTT
CATSDTAGTSGSDTQYF
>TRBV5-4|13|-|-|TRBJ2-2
TGTGCCAGCAGTTCCCGGGAGAACGGGGAGCTGTTTTTT
CASSSRENGELFF
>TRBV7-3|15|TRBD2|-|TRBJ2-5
TGTGCCAGCAGCTTAACGTCCGGGGGGGAAGAGACCCAGTACTTC
CASSLTSGGEETQYF
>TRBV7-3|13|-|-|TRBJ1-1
TGTGCCAGCAGCTCCGACAGGAACACTGAAGCTTTCTTT
CASSSDRNTEAFF
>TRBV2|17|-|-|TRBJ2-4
TGTGCCAGCGCCCGGGGGAGACCCCAGGTGCCTGAAAACATTCAGTACTTC
CASARGRPQVPENIQYF
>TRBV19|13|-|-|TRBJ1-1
TGTGCCAGTAGTGTGAAGGGAGACACTGAAGCTTTCTTT
CASSVKGDTEAFF